The 17 T cell receptor beta chains listed next were all sequenced from one sample in a study of blood T cell repertoires in COVID-19. Sequenced by immunoSEQ multiplex PCR; TCRdb stores in-frame clones only, minus some. The data show 320,000 or so clones, roughly 84% seen once. Sample: PBMCs or T cells enriched from blood (not recorded which). These receptors were obtained from a woman between 25 and 40 years old who had recovered from COVID-19.

The CDR3 bases are TGTGCCAGCAGTTTGACAGCCCGAGCTTTCTTT. Encoded protein: CASSLTARAFF. The chain combines TRBV28 with TRBJ1-1; perhaps TRBD1 as D (5 bases). Germline lookup yields CDR1 MDHEN and CDR2 SYDVKM. The CDR3 has 11 residues. The V and J ends lost 3 bases and 10 bases respectively, with 9 bases between them.

The chain has TRBV28 and TRBJ2-5; TRBD1 matches 8 bases. The germline gives CDR1 MDHEN, CDR2 SYDVKM. Trimming at V came to 0 bases and at J to 1 base, leaving 4 bases not matched to a gene. There are 16 residues in the CDR3. The CDR3 is CASSLWARGPQETQYF. In DNA, the CDR3 is TGTGCCAGCAGTTTATGGGCCAGGGGGCCCCAAGAGACCCAGTACTTC.

The chain links TRBV2 to TRBJ1-5; TRBD1 might be the D (6 bases). The CDR3 length is 18 residues. In germline, CDR1 is SNHLY, CDR2 FYNNEI. V was cut by 0 bases and J by 1 base, with 16 bases left in between. The CDR3 sequence: CASSEALRGLGSNQPQHF. CDR3 DNA sequence: TGTGCCAGCAGTGAAGCGCTCAGGGGCTTGGGCAGCAATCAGCCCCAGCATTTT. Full variable domain (rest looked up from reference TRBV2 and TRBJ1-5): EPEVTQTPSHQVTQMGQEVILRCVPISNHLYFYWYRQILGQKVEFLVSFYNNEISEKSEIFDDQFSVERPDGSNFTLKIRSTKLEDSAMYFCASSEALRGLGSNQPQHFGDGTRLSIL.

V gene TRBV19 combines with J gene TRBJ1-2; TRBD1 aligns across 12 bases. CDR3 length: 14 amino acids. Germline CDR1 LNHDA, CDR2 SQIVND (reference sequence). J lost 8 bases, V lost 6 bases, and 7 bases had no gene match. The CDR3 coding sequence is TGTGCCAGTAGAACCCTGGGACAGGGGGCGGGCTACACCTTC. Translating gives CASRTLGQGAGYTF.

This chain links TRBV24-1 with TRBJ1-5; 8 bases are shared with TRBD1. The CDR3 spans 16 residues. The V and J ends lost 9 bases and 7 bases, in that order; junction bases with no gene match: 16. Per the germline V gene, CDR1 is KGHDR and CDR2 is SFDVKD. CDR3 amino acids: CATLPEYGTGSQPQHF. CDR3 in DNA: TGTGCCACCCTCCCGGAATATGGGACAGGTAGCCAGCCCCAGCATTTT.

This chain uses TRBV5-4 with TRBJ1-1; TRBD1 is a possible D gene (5 bases). Trimming removed 4 bases from V and 4 bases from J, with 17 bases in between. This CDR3 contains 15 residues. The germline gives CDR1 SGHNT, CDR2 YYREEE (reference sequence). The chain's CDR3 is CASSPLGVGGTEAFF. The CDR3 DNA is TGTGCCAGCAGCCCCCTCGGAGTGGGGGGCACTGAAGCTTTCTTT. Drawing the rest from reference TRBV5-4 and TRBJ1-1, the complete variable domain is ETGVTQSPTHLIKTRGQQVTLRCSSQSGHNTVSWYQQALGQGPQFIFQYYREEENGRGNFPPRFSGLQFPNYSSELNVNALELDDSALYLCASSPLGVGGTEAFFGQGTRLTVV.

V gene TRBV2 combines with J gene TRBJ2-7, with TRBD1 identical over 8 bases. The trim removed 5 bases at V and 2 bases at J, leaving 8 bases unmatched. The CDR3 consists of 15 residues. Germline CDR1 SNHLY, CDR2 FYNNEI. As DNA, the CDR3 is TGTGCCAGCAGTCAGACAGGGGTTGCGGCCTACGAGCAGTACTTC. Residues: CASSQTGVAAYEQYF.

This chain uses TRBV28 with TRBJ2-7, with a tentative D call TRBD1 (6 bases). Per the germline V gene, CDR1 is MDHEN and CDR2 is SYDVKM. The CDR3 sequence is 15 residues long. With 7 bases removed from V and 0 bases from J, the gap between germline ends came to 16 bases. The CDR3 loop is CASTPTTGLSYEQYF. CDR3 nucleotide sequence: TGTGCCAGCACCCCCACGACAGGTCTCTCCTACGAGCAGTACTTC.

This clone was detected once. V usage is TRBV5-1 and J usage is TRBJ1-3; tentatively, D is TRBD1 (5 bases). The V end lost 0 bases, the J end lost 4 bases, and 14 bases lay between the germline ends. CDR1 and CDR2 (germline): SGHRS, YFSETQ. This CDR3 has 16 amino acids. The DNA of the CDR3 is TGCGCCAGCAGCTTGGCCACAGGTCTTCTGGGAAACACCATATATTTT. Its translation: CASSLATGLLGNTIYF. The full variable domain, in which reference TRBV5-1 and TRBJ1-3 provide the parts outside the CDR3, is KAGVTQTPRYLIKTRGQQVTLSCSPISGHRSVSWYQQTPGQGLQFLFEYFSETQRNKGNFPGRFSGRQFSNSRSEMNVSTLELGDSALYLCASSLATGLLGNTIYFGEGSWLTVV.

The chain employs TRBV21-1 and TRBJ1-2. TRBV21-1 is a pseudogene. The CDR3 has 14 residues. The CDR3 spells CASSKDVAELGYTF. CDR3 sequence (DNA): TGTGCCAGCAGCAAAGATGTAGCGGAGCTCGGCTACACCTTC.

This clone is a singleton in its sample. CDR3 DNA: TGTGCCAGCAGAGAGGGCAAAAACATTCAGTACTTC. Its translation is CASREGKNIQYF. The rearrangement links TRBV28 to TRBJ2-4, with D possibly TRBD2 on 5 matching bases. Germline V gene data show CDR1 as MDHEN and CDR2 as SYDVKM. Trimming removed 6 bases from V and 3 bases from J, with 6 bases in between. The CDR3 sequence is 12 residues long.

J is TRBJ1-3 and V is TRBV10-3; D perhaps matches TRBD1 (5 bases). Germline assignment: CDR1 ENHRY and CDR2 SYGVKD. The CDR3 runs to 14 residues. The V end lost 2 bases, the J end lost 2 bases, and 7 bases lay between the germline ends. The CDR3 bases are TGTGCCATCAGTGAGCCAGGGACTGGAAACACCATATATTTT. Amino acids: CAISEPGTGNTIYF.

The V and J genes are TRBV28 and TRBJ1-2; possibly TRBD1 for D (5 bases). In germline, CDR1 is MDHEN, CDR2 SYDVKM. V lost 5 bases and J lost 4, with 11 bases in between. The CDR3 has 13 residues. Written as DNA, the CDR3 is TGTGCCAGCAGTGTAAACGGGGGCTATGGCTACACCTTC. Protein: CASSVNGGYGYTF.

The rearrangement uses TRBV16 and TRBJ1-2, with 7 bases identical to TRBD1. This CDR3 has 16 amino acids. V shed 0 bases, J shed 4 bases, and the junction held 8 bases outside the gene matches. Germline lookup yields CDR1 KGHSY and CDR2 FQNENV. As DNA, the CDR3 is TGTGCCAGCAGCCAATCGGGGACAGCAAGAGGCTATGGCTACACCTTC. It specifies CASSQSGTARGYGYTF.

The chain combines TRBV6-5 with TRBJ2-1; 10 bases fit TRBD1. Germline CDR1 MNHEY, CDR2 SVGAGI. CDR3 length: 15 residues. J was trimmed by 3 bases and V by 6 bases; bases with no gene match: 5. CDR3 in amino acids: CASRAGTGDYNEQFF. DNA of the CDR3: TGTGCCAGCAGGGCTGGGACAGGGGACTACAATGAGCAGTTCTTC.

The J gene is TRBJ1-2, the V gene TRBV7-9; the match to TRBD1 covers 7 bases. This CDR3 region has 15 residues. Germline V gene data show CDR1 as SEHNR and CDR2 as FQNEAQ (reference sequence). V lost 2 bases, J lost 6 bases, and 9 bases stayed unmatched. CDR3 loop: CASSLWWDSPNGYTF. CDR3 DNA: TGTGCCAGCAGCTTATGGTGGGACAGCCCCAATGGCTACACCTTC.

The V gene is TRBV28, the J gene TRBJ1-5; possible D gene TRBD1, 6 bases. Trimming took off 3 bases at V and 6 bases at J, with 21 bases between the two ends. This CDR3 contains 17 residues. CDR1 and CDR2 from the germline V gene are MDHEN and SYDVKM. CDR3 protein: CASSLRGAPGLGQPQHF. In nucleotides, the CDR3 is TGTGCCAGCAGTTTGCGGGGGGCGCCGGGCCTTGGTCAGCCCCAGCATTTT.